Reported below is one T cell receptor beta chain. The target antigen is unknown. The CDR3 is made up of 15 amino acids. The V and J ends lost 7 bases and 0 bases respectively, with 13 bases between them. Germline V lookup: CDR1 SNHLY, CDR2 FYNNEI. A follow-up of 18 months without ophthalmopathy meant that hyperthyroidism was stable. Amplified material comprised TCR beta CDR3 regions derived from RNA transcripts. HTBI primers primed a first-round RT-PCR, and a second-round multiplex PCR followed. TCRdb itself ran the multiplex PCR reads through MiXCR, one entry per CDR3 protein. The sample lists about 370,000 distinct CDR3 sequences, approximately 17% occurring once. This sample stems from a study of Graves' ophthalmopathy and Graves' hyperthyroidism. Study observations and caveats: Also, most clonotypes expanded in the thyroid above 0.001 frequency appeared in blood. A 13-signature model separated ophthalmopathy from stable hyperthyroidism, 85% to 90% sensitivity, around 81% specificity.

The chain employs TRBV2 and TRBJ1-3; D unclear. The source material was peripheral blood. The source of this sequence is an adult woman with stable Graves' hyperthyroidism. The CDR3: CASIRGPNSGNTIYF. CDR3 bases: TGTGCCAGCATCCGAGGACCCAACTCTGGAAACACCATATATTTT.